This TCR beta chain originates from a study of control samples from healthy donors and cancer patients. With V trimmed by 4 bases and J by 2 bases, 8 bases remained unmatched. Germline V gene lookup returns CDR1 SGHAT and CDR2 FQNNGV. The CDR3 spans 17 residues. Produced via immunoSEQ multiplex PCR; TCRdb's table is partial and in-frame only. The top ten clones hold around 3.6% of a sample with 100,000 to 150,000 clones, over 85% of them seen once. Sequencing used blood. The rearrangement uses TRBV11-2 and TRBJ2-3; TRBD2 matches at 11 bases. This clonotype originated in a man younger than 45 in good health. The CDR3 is CASSSVTSGDYTDTQYF. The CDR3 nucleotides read TGTGCCAGCAGCTCCGTGACTAGCGGGGATTACACAGATACGCAGTATTTT.